This T cell receptor (beta chain) was identified in a study of blood T cell repertoires in COVID-19 (dated by TCRdb to the early 2020s). Study-level background: The collaborator samples originated in the United States, Italy and Spain and spanned the acute and convalescent phases of COVID-19. The samples were drawn from the first 160 participants of the ongoing ImmuneRACE study and from 1,200 or so subjects provided by 6 global collaborators. Deeply sampled blood TCRbeta repertoires from subjects exposed to, actively infected with, or recovered from COVID-19 were included in the dataset. The repertoires were made available in a free public database intended to serve as a resource for research on the immune response to SARS-CoV-2. Where HLA class I and class II types were available, the types were taken from metadata supplied by the sample provider, not from assay-based typing. The material from the prospective study consisted of cDNA or gDNA derived from T cells, B-cell-depleted T cells, or PBMCs. Sample metadata almost always included a de-identified subject ID, COVID-19 status, age in years and sex. The paper's findings and limits, for the study overall: The amount of clinical and demographic metadata varied by source and participant and was provided uncurated.

Each collaborating institution followed its own protocols to collect whole blood in K2EDTA tubes. For TCRbeta analysis, collaborator samples were shipped as frozen whole blood, as isolated PBMCs, or as DNA extracted from either sample type. TCRbeta CDR3 regions were amplified from genomic DNA by means of the immunoSEQ Assay, a bias-controlled multiplex PCR. For the original study's pipeline: The number of nucleated cells in each sample was estimated from the amplification of reference gene primers within the assay. To quantify the absolute abundance of each unique TCRbeta CDR3 rearrangement, sequence reads were collapsed and filtered. For each sample, productive Simpson clonality was calculated as the square root of Simpson's diversity index over productive rearrangements. Here the immuneACCESS table is served through TCRdb, limited to in-frame sequences with V and J called. Missing clones are a known gap in these copies; in checked studies unresolved V genes cover under half, and the rest lacks a known reason. The DNA gave D and trimming, while V, J and clone size come from that table. The sample table contains 250,000 to 350,000 clones; only one count was recorded for around 86% of them. 1.5% to 2% of the sample comes from the top ten.

Looking up the germline V gene yields CDR1 SGHTS and CDR2 YDEGEE. The CDR3 runs 15 residues from the cysteine to the phenylalanine. CDR3 DNA is the only sequence kept; it has 45 bases, read in frame from the first base. V is shortened by 1 base, J by 5 bases, and the region joining them spans 15 bases. Points on this clone: Which antigen it targets is not known. One base away there is no much larger clone; base qualities are not given.

This sequence was found in a woman aged 45-59 years with acute or convalescent COVID-19. The rearranged segments are TRBV5-8 and TRBJ1-2; TRBD1 is possibly the D segment (6 matching bases). The sequencing input was peripheral blood. The CDR3 protein is CASSLLVGGFYGYTF. The DNA is as follows: TGTGCCAGCAGCTTGCTAGTAGGGGGATTTTATGGCTACACCTTC.